The clone carrying this T cell receptor beta chain was seen a few times. Its antigen remains unknown. These data are taken from a study of shared clonotypes between healthy human individuals. Study-level results: Specimens sampled were limited to blood, with tissue repertoires likely differing. In several donors, around 5% of naive CD4 clonotypes appeared in common.

Measured with immunoSEQ multiplex PCR; TCRdb has only the in-frame clones, and not every one. This table has roughly 1,100,000 clones, about three quarters appearing once. V lost 7 bases, J lost 4 bases, and 17 bases lay in between. CDR1 and CDR2 from the germline V gene are SGHVS and FNYEAQ. This CDR3 is 15 amino acids long. The rearrangement joins TRBV7-6 to TRBJ1-3; perhaps TRBD1 as D (5 bases). The receptor's source is a man between 18 and 35 years old in good health. The sample comprised memory CD4+ T cells sorted from blood. Subset denoted: CD45RA-negative fraction. The CDR3 DNA sequence: TGTGCCAGCACCTCGGCCCCGGGGACCGGAAACACCATATATTTT. It yields the protein CASTSAPGTGNTIYF.